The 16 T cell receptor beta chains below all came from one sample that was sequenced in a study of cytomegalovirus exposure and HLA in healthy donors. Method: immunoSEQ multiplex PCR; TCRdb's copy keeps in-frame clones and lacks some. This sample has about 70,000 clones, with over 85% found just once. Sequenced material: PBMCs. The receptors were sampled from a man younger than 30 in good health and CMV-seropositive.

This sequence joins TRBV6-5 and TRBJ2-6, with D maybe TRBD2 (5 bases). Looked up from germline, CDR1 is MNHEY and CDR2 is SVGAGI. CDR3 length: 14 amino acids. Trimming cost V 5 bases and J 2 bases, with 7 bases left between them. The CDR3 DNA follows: TGTGCCAGCAGTGACGGGGCTGGGGCCAACGTCCTGACTTTC. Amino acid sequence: CASSDGAGANVLTF.

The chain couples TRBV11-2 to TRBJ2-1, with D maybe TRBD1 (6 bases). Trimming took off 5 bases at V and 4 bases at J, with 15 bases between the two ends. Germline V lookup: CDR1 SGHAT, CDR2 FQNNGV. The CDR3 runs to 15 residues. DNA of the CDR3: TGTGCCAGCAGCCGGGACACCGCTGAATACAATGAGCAGTTCTTC. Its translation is CASSRDTAEYNEQFF.

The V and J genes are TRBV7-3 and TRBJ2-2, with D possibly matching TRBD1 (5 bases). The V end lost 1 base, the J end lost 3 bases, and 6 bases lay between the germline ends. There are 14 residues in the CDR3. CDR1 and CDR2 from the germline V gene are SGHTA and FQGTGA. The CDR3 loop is CASSLRQHTGELFF. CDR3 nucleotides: TGTGCCAGCAGCTTAAGACAGCACACCGGGGAGCTGTTTTTT.

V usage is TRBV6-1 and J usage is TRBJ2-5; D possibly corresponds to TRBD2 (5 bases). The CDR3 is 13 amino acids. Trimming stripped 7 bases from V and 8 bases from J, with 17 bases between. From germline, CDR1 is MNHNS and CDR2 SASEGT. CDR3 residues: CASTHPLLETQYF. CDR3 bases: TGTGCCAGCACACACCCCCTACTAGAAACCCAGTACTTC.

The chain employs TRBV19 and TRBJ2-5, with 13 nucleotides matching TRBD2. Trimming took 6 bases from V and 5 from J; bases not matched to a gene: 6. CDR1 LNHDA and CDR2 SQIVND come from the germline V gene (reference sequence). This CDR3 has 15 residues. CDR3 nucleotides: TGTGCCAGTAGCTGGACTAGCGGGAGTGGGGAGACCCAGTACTTC. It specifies CASSWTSGSGETQYF.

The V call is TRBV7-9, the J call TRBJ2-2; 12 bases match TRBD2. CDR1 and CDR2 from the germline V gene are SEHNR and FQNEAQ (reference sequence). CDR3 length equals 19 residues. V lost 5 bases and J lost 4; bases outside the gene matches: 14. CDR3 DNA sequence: TGTGCCAGCAGCGCAACGACTAGCGGGGGCCCCCGTGGCACCGGGGAGCTGTTTTTT. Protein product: CASSATTSGGPRGTGELFF.

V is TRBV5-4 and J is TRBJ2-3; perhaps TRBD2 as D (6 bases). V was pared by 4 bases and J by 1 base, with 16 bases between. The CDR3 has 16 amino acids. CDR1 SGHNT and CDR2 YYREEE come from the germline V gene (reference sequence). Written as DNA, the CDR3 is TGTGCCAGCAGCGACGGGCGGAGGGGAGGCACAGATACGCAGTATTTT. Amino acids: CASSDGRRGGTDTQYF.

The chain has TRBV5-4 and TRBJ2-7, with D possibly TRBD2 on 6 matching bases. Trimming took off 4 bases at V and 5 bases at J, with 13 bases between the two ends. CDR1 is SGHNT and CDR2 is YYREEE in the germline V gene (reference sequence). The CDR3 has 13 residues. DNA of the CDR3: TGTGCCAGCAGCCCGGGCCCGGGGGACGAGCAGTACTTC. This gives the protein CASSPGPGDEQYF. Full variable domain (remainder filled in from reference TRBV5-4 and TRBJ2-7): ETGVTQSPTHLIKTRGQQVTLRCSSQSGHNTVSWYQQALGQGPQFIFQYYREEENGRGNFPPRFSGLQFPNYSSELNVNALELDDSALYLCASSPGPGDEQYFGPGTRLTVT.

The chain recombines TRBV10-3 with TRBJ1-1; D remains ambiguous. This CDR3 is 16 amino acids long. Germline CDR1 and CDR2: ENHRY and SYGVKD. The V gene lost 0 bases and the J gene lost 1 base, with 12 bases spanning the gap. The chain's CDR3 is CAISESPGASNTEAFF. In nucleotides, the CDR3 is TGTGCCATCAGTGAGTCCCCGGGAGCTTCGAACACTGAAGCTTTCTTT.

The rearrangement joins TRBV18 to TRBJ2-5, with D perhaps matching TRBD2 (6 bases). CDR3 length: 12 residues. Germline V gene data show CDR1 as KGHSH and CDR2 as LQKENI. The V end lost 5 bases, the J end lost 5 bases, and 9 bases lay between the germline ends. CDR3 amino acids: CASSGGRETQYF. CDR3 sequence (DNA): TGTGCCAGCTCAGGAGGGCGGGAGACCCAGTACTTC.

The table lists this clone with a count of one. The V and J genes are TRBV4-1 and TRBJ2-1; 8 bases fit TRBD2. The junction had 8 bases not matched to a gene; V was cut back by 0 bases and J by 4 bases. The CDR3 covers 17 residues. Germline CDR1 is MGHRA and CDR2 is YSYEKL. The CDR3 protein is CASSQELGRAKYNEQFF. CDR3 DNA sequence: TGCGCCAGCAGCCAAGAGCTCGGGAGGGCCAAGTACAATGAGCAGTTCTTC.

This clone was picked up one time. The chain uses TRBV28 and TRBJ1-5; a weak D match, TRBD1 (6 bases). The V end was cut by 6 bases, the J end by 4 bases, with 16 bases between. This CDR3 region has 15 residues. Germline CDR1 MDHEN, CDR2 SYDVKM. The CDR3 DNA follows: TGTGCCAGCAGCCCCTGGGGTCAGGGGAATCAGCCCCAGCATTTT. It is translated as CASSPWGQGNQPQHF.

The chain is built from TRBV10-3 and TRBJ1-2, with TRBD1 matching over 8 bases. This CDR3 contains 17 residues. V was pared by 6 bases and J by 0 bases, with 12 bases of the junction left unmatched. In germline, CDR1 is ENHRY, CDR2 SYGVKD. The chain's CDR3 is CAISVPGQEITNYGYTF. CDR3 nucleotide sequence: TGTGCCATCAGCGTACCGGGACAGGAGATAACTAACTATGGCTACACCTTC.

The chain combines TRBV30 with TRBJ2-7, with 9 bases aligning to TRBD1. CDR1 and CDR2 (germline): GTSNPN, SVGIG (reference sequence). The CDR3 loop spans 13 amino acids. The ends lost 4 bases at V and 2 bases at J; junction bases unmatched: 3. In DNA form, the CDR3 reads TGTGCCTGGACGACAGGGGGGGCCTACGAGCAGTACTTC. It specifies CAWTTGGAYEQYF.

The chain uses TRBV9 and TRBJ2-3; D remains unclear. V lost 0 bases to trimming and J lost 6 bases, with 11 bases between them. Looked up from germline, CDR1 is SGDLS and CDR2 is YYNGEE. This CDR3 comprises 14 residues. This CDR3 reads CASSVGLPIDTQYF. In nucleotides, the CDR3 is TGTGCCAGCAGCGTAGGGCTGCCGATCGATACGCAGTATTTT.

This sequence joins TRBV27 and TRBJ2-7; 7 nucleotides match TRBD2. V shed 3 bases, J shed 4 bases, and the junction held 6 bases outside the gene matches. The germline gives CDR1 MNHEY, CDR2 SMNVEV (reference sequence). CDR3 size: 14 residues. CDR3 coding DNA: TGTGCCAGCAGTTTCGGGGGGTTAGGGTACGAGCAGTACTTC. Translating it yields CASSFGGLGYEQYF.